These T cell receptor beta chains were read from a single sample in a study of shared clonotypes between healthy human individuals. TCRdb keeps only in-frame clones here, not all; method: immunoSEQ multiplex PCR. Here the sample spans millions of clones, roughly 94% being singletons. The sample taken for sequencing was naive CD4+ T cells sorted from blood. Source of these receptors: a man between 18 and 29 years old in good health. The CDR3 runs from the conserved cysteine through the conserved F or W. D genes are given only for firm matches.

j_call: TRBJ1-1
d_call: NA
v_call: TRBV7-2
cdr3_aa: CASISQGGIGEAFF
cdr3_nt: TGTGCCAGCATTTCCCAGGGAGGGATCGGTGAAGCTTTCTTT

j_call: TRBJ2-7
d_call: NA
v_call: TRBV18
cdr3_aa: CASSPNRGGEQYF
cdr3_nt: TGTGCCAGCTCACCGAACCGTGGGGGCGAGCAGTACTTC

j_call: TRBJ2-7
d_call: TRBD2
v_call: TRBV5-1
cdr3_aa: CASSLAGLVYEQYF
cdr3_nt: TGCGCCAGCAGCTTGGCCGGACTAGTCTACGAGCAGTACTTC

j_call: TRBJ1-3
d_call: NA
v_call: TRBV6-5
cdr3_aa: CASSSSSTGNTIYF
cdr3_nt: TGTGCCAGCAGTTCATCGTCGACAGGAAACACCATATATTTT

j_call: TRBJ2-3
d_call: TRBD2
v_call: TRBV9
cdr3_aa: CASSVASGGFSTDTQYF
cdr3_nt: TGTGCCAGCAGCGTAGCTAGCGGGGGGTTTAGCACAGATACGCAGTATTTT

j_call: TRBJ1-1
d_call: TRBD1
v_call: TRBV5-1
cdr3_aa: CASSTRGPMNTEAFF
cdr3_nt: TGCGCCAGCAGCACCAGGGGGCCAATGAACACTGAAGCTTTCTTT

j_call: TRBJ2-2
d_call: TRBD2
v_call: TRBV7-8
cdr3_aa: CASSPGLADTGELFF
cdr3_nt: TGTGCCAGCAGCCCGGGACTAGCGGACACCGGGGAGCTGTTTTTT

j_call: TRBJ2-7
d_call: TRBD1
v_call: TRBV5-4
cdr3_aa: CASSLRQGAYEQYF
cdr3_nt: TGTGCCAGCAGCTTGCGGCAGGGGGCCTACGAGCAGTACTTC

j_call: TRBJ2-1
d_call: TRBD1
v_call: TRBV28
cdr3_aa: CASRSGTGGYHEQFF
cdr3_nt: TGTGCCAGCAGGTCCGGGACAGGGGGCTACCATGAGCAGTTCTTC

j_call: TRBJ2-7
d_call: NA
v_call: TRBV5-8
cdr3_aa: CASSQGLNSYEQYF
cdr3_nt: TGTGCCAGCAGCCAGGGACTGAACTCCTACGAGCAGTACTTC

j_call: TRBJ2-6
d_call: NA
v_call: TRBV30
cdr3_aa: CGWRVSGANVLTF
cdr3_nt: TGTGGATGGCGGGTCTCTGGGGCCAACGTCCTGACTTTC

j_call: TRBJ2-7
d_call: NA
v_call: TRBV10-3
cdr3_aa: CAISGIGLEQYF
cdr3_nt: TGTGCCATCAGTGGGATCGGATTGGAGCAGTACTTC

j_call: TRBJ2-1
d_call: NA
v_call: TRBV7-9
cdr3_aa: CASSSNRDFWGQFF
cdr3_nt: TGTGCCAGCAGCTCAAACCGGGACTTTTGGGGGCAGTTCTTC

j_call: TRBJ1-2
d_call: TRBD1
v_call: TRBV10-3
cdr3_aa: CAIGDRADDYGYTF
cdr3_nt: TGTGCCATCGGGGACAGGGCTGACGACTATGGCTACACCTTC

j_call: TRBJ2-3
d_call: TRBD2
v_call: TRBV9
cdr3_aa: CASSGTSGTDTQYF
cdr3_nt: TGTGCCAGCAGCGGGACTAGCGGTACAGATACGCAGTATTTT

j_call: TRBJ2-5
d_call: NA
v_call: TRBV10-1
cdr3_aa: CASPHRPLGETQYF
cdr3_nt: TGCGCCAGCCCCCATCGCCCTTTAGGTGAGACCCAGTACTTC

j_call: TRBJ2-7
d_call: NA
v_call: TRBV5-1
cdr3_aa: CASSPGQSSYEQYF
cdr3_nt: TGCGCCAGCAGCCCTGGACAATCATCCTACGAGCAGTACTTC

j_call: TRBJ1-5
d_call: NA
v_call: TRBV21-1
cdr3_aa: CASSNQMSEKNQPQHF
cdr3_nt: TGTGCCAGCAGCAACCAGATGTCGGAAAAGAATCAGCCCCAGCATTTT

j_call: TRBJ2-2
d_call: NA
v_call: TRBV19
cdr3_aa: CASSIYVANTGELFF
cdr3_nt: TGTGCCAGTAGTATTTACGTAGCGAACACCGGGGAGCTGTTTTTT

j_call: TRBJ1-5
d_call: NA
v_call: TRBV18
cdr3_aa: CASSPLAGAQPQHF
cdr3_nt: TGTGCCAGCTCACCGTTGGCAGGGGCTCAGCCCCAGCATTTT

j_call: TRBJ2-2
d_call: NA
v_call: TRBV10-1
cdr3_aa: CASSDTNTGELFF
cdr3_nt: TGCGCCAGCAGTGACACCAACACCGGGGAGCTGTTTTTT

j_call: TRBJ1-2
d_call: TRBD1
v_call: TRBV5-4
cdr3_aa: CASRLLDRDHGYTF
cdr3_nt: TGTGCCAGCAGGTTGTTAGACAGGGATCATGGCTACACCTTC

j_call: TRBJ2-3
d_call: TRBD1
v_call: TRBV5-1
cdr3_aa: CASSVDRGTDTQYF
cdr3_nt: TGCGCCAGCAGCGTCGACAGGGGGACAGATACGCAGTATTTT

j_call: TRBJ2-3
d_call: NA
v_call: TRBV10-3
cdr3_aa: CATRLDSTDTQYF
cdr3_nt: TGTGCCACCAGACTAGACTCCACAGATACGCAGTATTTT

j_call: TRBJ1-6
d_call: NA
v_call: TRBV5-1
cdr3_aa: CASSSGVSYNSPLHF
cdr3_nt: TGCGCCAGCAGCTCCGGGGTGTCCTATAATTCACCCCTCCACTTT

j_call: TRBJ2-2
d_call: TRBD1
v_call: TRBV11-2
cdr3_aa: CASSKQGAGELFF
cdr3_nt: TGTGCCAGCAGCAAACAGGGGGCTGGGGAGCTGTTTTTT

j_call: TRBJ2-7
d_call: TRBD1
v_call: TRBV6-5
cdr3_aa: CASSQCTGDEQYF
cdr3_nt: TGTGCCAGCAGTCAATGTACAGGGGACGAGCAGTACTTC

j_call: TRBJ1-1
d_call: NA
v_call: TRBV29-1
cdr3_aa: CSVQSHLNTEAFF
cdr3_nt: TGCAGCGTTCAAAGCCACCTGAACACTGAAGCTTTCTTT